A single sample gave rise to the 28 T cell receptor beta chains below, sequenced in a study of post-analysis software for immune sequencing data. Broader study findings: Patients carried a handful of TRBV segments more frequently than controls did, and TRBV5-6, TRBV5-1 and TRBV20-1 were among them.

Antigens for these TCRs are unknown. Sequencing libraries made from TCR beta cDNA carried unique molecular identifiers. A single record per CDR3 protein comes from TCRdb applying MiXCR to the PCR reads. The sample records about 260,000 distinct CDR3 sequences, 35% to 40% being singletons. Sequencing was done on a sample of blood. These receptors were taken from a girl aged 5-17 years with multiple sclerosis.

This clonotype was seen a few times. This may arise from a read error, as a much more abundant clone is one base away. J is TRBJ2-1 and V is TRBV9; 9 bases align to TRBD2. Trimming removed 0 bases from V and 7 bases from J; junction bases left unmatched: 8. Germline V gene sequence: CDR1 SGDLS, CDR2 YYNGEE. The CDR3 consists of 16 residues. CDR3 sequence: CASSVEPAGGWNEQFF. In nucleotides, the CDR3 is TGTGCCAGCAGCGTAGAACCAGCGGGGGGTTGGAATGAGCAGTTCTTC. The full variable domain, in which reference TRBV9 and TRBJ2-1 provide the parts outside the CDR3, is DSGVTQTPKHLITATGQRVTLRCSPRSGDLSVYWYQQSLDQGLQFLIQYYNGEERAKGNILERFSAQQFPDLHSELNLSSLELGDSALYFCASSVEPAGGWNEQFFGPGTRLTVL.

The chain is built from TRBV5-1 and TRBJ2-1, with 8 bases identical to TRBD1. J was trimmed by 6 bases and V by 0 bases; bases with no gene match: 5. The germline gives CDR1 SGHRS, CDR2 YFSETQ. The CDR3 runs to 15 residues. In nucleotides, the CDR3 is TGCGCCAGCAGCTTGGGGACAGGGTATGGCAATGAGCAGTTCTTC. Its protein product is CASSLGTGYGNEQFF.

This clonotype occurred many times. The rearrangement uses TRBV7-9 and TRBJ2-5; 7 positions match TRBD2. CDR3 length: 13 amino acids. CDR1 is SEHNR, CDR2 FQNEAQ, per germline (reference sequence). V was pared by 4 bases and J by 5 bases, with 4 bases of the junction left unmatched. The CDR3 nucleotides read TGTGCCAGCAGCTCAACTAGCGTCGAGACCCAGTACTTC. This translates into CASSSTSVETQYF.

CDR3 loop: CSPSGGGESPLHF. CDR3 coding DNA: TGCAGTCCCTCAGGGGGGGGCGAGTCACCCCTCCACTTT. The gene calls are TRBV20-1 and TRBJ1-6, with 7 bases fitting TRBD1. The CDR3 is 13 residues long. Trimming took 8 bases from V and 10 from J; bases not matched to a gene: 11. Germline V gene sequence: CDR1 DFQATT, CDR2 SNEGSKA (reference sequence).

This clonotype showed up just a few times. Being one base from a much bigger clone, this may be a read error. The CDR3 region has the DNA TGCGTCAGCAGCTTGGTGGTGACTAGCGGGGGGGCAGATGAGCAGTTCTTC. Amino acid sequence: CVSSLVVTSGGADEQFF. The rearrangement uses TRBV5-1 and TRBJ2-1, with 14 bases matching TRBD2. Germline assignment: CDR1 SGHRS and CDR2 YFSETQ. This CDR3 spans 17 amino acids.

This clonotype has ten or more counts. The chain uses TRBV7-8 and TRBJ2-4; D perhaps matches TRBD2 (6 bases). Germline V gene lookup returns CDR1 SGHVS and CDR2 FQNEAQ. The CDR3 runs to 14 residues. V was pared by 7 bases and J by 7 bases, with 17 bases between. The CDR3 here is CASTTGGIWNIQYF. For the CDR3, the DNA is TGTGCCAGCACCACTGGAGGGATTTGGAACATTCAGTACTTC.

This chain connects TRBV12-3 or TRBV12-4 to TRBJ2-1; D might be TRBD2 (5 bases). This CDR3 is 14 amino acids long. The germline V and J ends were trimmed by 4 bases and 3 bases, with 10 bases remaining between them. The DNA of the CDR3 is TGTGCCAGCAGTTCCTGGACTGACTACAATGAGCAGTTCTTC. Amino acids: CASSSWTDYNEQFF.

This clonotype was seen repeatedly, ten times or more. The chain joins TRBV27 to TRBJ2-5, with a tentative D call TRBD1 (5 bases). This CDR3 region has 14 residues. The germline gives CDR1 MNHEY, CDR2 SMNVEV (reference sequence). Between the trimmed V and J ends, which lost 7 bases and 5 bases, there was a span of 17 bases. CDR3 loop: CASNPRQGGETQYF. The CDR3 DNA sequence: TGTGCCAGCAACCCCAGGCAGGGTGGGGAGACCCAGTACTTC.

The CDR3 DNA reads as TGTGCCAGCAGTGAAGTGGATAGCAATCAGCCCCAGCATTTT. It is translated as CASSEVDSNQPQHF. V gene TRBV6-1 combines with J gene TRBJ1-5; D is unresolved. Between the trimmed V and J ends, which lost 1 base and 0 bases, there was a span of 4 bases. CDR1 is MNHNS and CDR2 is SASEGT in the germline V gene. This CDR3 spans 14 amino acids.

V usage is TRBV20-1 and J usage is TRBJ2-3; D is ambiguous. This CDR3 spans 14 amino acids. Looked up from germline, CDR1 is DFQATT and CDR2 is SNEGSKA (reference sequence). V lost 0 bases and J lost 1, with 8 bases in between. CDR3 DNA: TGCAGTGCTAGAGAGGCGACGCGCACAGATACGCAGTATTTT. It translates to CSAREATRTDTQYF.

The chain links TRBV27 to TRBJ1-2; 11 bases are a match to TRBD1. The trim removed 5 bases at V and 4 bases at J, leaving 3 bases unmatched. The germline V gene has CDR1 MNHEY and CDR2 SMNVEV (reference sequence). CDR3 length: 14 amino acids. DNA for the CDR3: TGTGCCAGCAGTCAGGACAGGGGGCCCTATGGCTACACCTTC. It yields the protein CASSQDRGPYGYTF.

This clonotype was detected many times. Possible read error: a much larger clone is one base away. The rearrangement links TRBV6-1 to TRBJ2-7; D not certain. This CDR3 spans 11 amino acids. Germline assignment: CDR1 MNHNS and CDR2 SASEGT. Deletions cut 6 bases from V and 2 bases from J, with 5 bases between. CDR3 protein: CASRKTYEQYF. The CDR3 DNA reads as TGTGCCAGCAGGAAGACCTACGAGCAGTACTTC.

This clonotype was detected only a few times. The chain is built from TRBV24-1 and TRBJ2-1; 7 positions agree with TRBD2. The junction had 13 bases not matched to a gene; V was cut back by 12 bases and J by 6 bases. Germline assignment: CDR1 KGHDR and CDR2 SFDVKD. This CDR3 has 14 amino acids. The CDR3 bases are TGTGCCGTAGGTTCAGCGGGATCTTCCAATGAGCAGTTCTTC. It yields the protein CAVGSAGSSNEQFF.

The V gene is TRBV10-3, the J gene TRBJ2-1; no clear D. The CDR3 is made up of 12 amino acids. V lost 4 bases and J lost 13, with 14 bases in between. Germline CDR1 is ENHRY and CDR2 is SYGVKD. The DNA of the CDR3 is TGTGCCATCAGTGGCGAAACCCCGACCCAGTTCTTC. Translating it yields CAISGETPTQFF.

The table lists this clonotype with many counts. The CDR3: CASSQAGDKNIQYF. CDR3 coding DNA: TGTGCCAGCAGCCAAGCAGGGGACAAAAACATTCAGTACTTC. V gene TRBV4-2 combines with J gene TRBJ2-4; D might be TRBD1 (6 bases). Looked up from germline, CDR1 is LGHNA and CDR2 is YNFKEQ. The V end lost 1 base, the J end lost 3 bases, and 7 bases lay between the germline ends. CDR3 length equals 14 residues.

This rearrangement joins TRBV7-3 to TRBJ2-2; tentatively, D is TRBD2 (6 bases). The CDR3 is 16 amino acids. V lost 4 bases and J lost 0, with 12 bases in between. CDR1 and CDR2 (germline): SGHTA, FQGTGA. In DNA form, the CDR3 reads TGTGCCAGCAGCTCCACTAGCAGATCGAACACCGGGGAGCTGTTTTTT. Protein: CASSSTSRSNTGELFF. Full variable domain (rest looked up from reference TRBV7-3 and TRBJ2-2): GAGVSQTPSNKVTEKGKYVELRCDPISGHTALYWYRQSLGQGPEFLIYFQGTGAADDSGLPNDRFFAVRPEGSVSTLKIQRTERGDSAVYLCASSSTSRSNTGELFFGEGSRLTVL.

This clonotype appeared a few times. This chain links TRBV28 with TRBJ2-2, with D perhaps matching TRBD2 (6 bases). The CDR3 has 13 residues. Trimming stripped 7 bases from V and 1 base from J, with 7 bases between. Germline V gene data show CDR1 as MDHEN and CDR2 as SYDVKM. In nucleotides, the CDR3 is TGTGCCAGCAACGGGGGGAACACCGGGGAGCTGTTTTTT. Translating gives CASNGGNTGELFF.

The chain employs TRBV29-1 and TRBJ1-1; the match to TRBD1 covers 8 bases. The trim removed 3 bases at V and 1 base at J, leaving 1 base unmatched. The germline V gene encodes CDR1 SQVTM and CDR2 ANQGSEA. The CDR3 runs 13 residues. DNA of the CDR3: TGCAGCGTTGACCAGGGGGCGAACACTGAAGCTTTCTTT. Amino acids: CSVDQGANTEAFF. Full variable domain (rest looked up from reference TRBV29-1 and TRBJ1-1): SAVISQKPSRDICQRGTSLTIQCQVDSQVTMMFWYRQQPGQSLTLIATANQGSEATYESGFVIDKFPISRPNLTFSTLTVSNMSPEDSSIYLCSVDQGANTEAFFGQGTRLTVV.

This sequence joins TRBV19 and TRBJ2-1, with D perhaps TRBD2 (6 bases). Germline CDR1 is LNHDA and CDR2 is SQIVND (reference sequence). This CDR3 has 13 amino acids. V dropped 3 bases and J dropped 4 bases, with 7 bases sitting between them. In DNA, the CDR3 is TGTGCCAGTAGTATTGCGGGATACAATGAGCAGTTCTTC. Encoded protein: CASSIAGYNEQFF.

Many counts were recorded for this clonotype. The CDR3 here is CSASPSGRQSEQFF. In DNA form, the CDR3 reads TGCAGTGCTAGCCCTAGCGGGAGGCAAAGTGAGCAGTTCTTC. V usage is TRBV20-1 and J usage is TRBJ2-1; 11 positions agree with TRBD2. The length of the CDR3 is 14 residues. Trimming took 3 bases from V and 9 from J; bases not matched to a gene: 7. Germline CDR1 and CDR2: DFQATT and SNEGSKA (reference sequence).

At least ten counts were recorded for this clonotype. The chain joins TRBV29-1 to TRBJ2-5, with D perhaps assigned TRBD1 or TRBD2 (5 bases each). V lost 6 bases and J lost 2, with 13 bases in between. The CDR3 totals 13 residues. Germline CDR1 and CDR2: SQVTM and ANQGSEA. The DNA for the CDR3 is TGCAGCGTGGGGGAGTGGGCTCAAGAGACCCAGTACTTC. Protein sequence: CSVGEWAQETQYF. Based on the CDR3 plus reference TRBV29-1 and TRBJ2-5, the full variable domain is SAVISQKPSRDICQRGTSLTIQCQVDSQVTMMFWYRQQPGQSLTLIATANQGSEATYESGFVIDKFPISRPNLTFSTLTVSNMSPEDSSIYLCSVGEWAQETQYFGPGTRLLVL.

In this sample, this clonotype turned up many times. The chain combines TRBV27 with TRBJ1-2, with 8 bases fitting TRBD1. The germline V gene encodes CDR1 MNHEY and CDR2 SMNVEV (reference sequence). V was pared by 5 bases and J by 5 bases, with 13 bases of the junction left unmatched. This CDR3 has 16 residues. The CDR3 loop reads CASSHLKAGGAYGYTF. Here the CDR3 DNA reads TGTGCCAGCAGTCACCTCAAGGCAGGGGGCGCATATGGCTACACCTTC.

About this clonotype: A much more abundant neighbour one base away suggests this may be a read error. This sequence joins TRBV12-3 or TRBV12-4 and TRBJ1-5; TRBD1 might be the D (5 bases). CDR3 length equals 13 residues. The ends were cut back, 8 bases at V and 4 bases at J, with 12 bases in the middle. The CDR3 DNA is TGTGCCAGCGGCGACAGAATGAATCAGCCCCAGCATTTT. It is translated as CASGDRMNQPQHF.

For this clonotype: One base away lies a much larger clone, so this may be a sequencing read error. This chain connects TRBV7-8 to TRBJ2-1; 9 bases fit TRBD2. CDR1 is SGHVS and CDR2 is FQNEAQ in the germline V gene. The CDR3 is made up of 15 amino acids. CDR3 in amino acids: CVSSGGTTSYNEQFF. The DNA of the CDR3 is TGTGTCAGCAGCGGGGGGACCACCTCCTACAATGAGCAGTTCTTC.

This clonotype was counted at least ten times. The chain carries TRBV5-1 and TRBJ1-1, with no clear D. CDR3 length: 15 residues. Between the trimmed V and J ends, which lost 0 bases and 3 bases, there was a span of 12 bases. Germline V lookup: CDR1 SGHRS, CDR2 YFSETQ. The CDR3 DNA reads as TGCGCCAGCAGCTTGGCCTCGGGAGGCGACACTGAAGCTTTCTTT. Translated: CASSLASGGDTEAFF. The full variable domain, in which reference TRBV5-1 and TRBJ1-1 provide the parts outside the CDR3, is KAGVTQTPRYLIKTRGQQVTLSCSPISGHRSVSWYQQTPGQGLQFLFEYFSETQRNKGNFPGRFSGRQFSNSRSEMNVSTLELGDSALYLCASSLASGGDTEAFFGQGTRLTVV.

The V gene is TRBV20-1, the J gene TRBJ2-1; D not resolved. Between the trimmed V and J ends, which lost 3 bases and 4 bases, there was a span of 16 bases. The length of the CDR3 is 15 residues. CDR1 is DFQATT, CDR2 SNEGSKA, per germline (reference sequence). The CDR3 sequence is CSASLGSQSYNEQFF. The CDR3 DNA reads as TGCAGTGCTAGTCTGGGCAGCCAATCTTACAATGAGCAGTTCTTC.

The chain carries TRBV11-2 and TRBJ2-2; 11 bases fit TRBD2. CDR3 length equals 19 residues. V trimming: 1 base; J trimming: 5 bases; junction bases outside the gene matches: 12. Per germline, CDR1 SGHAT and CDR2 FQNNGV. CDR3 in DNA: TGTGCCAGCAGCTTAGCCCCGACTAGCGGGGACCCTCGAACCGGGGAGCTGTTTTTT. Translation: CASSLAPTSGDPRTGELFF.

This clonotype was observed at least ten times. This chain joins TRBV12-3 or TRBV12-4 and TRBJ1-2; the D is unclear. Trimming cost V 2 bases and J 11 bases, with 15 bases left between them. This CDR3 contains 13 residues. The CDR3 bases are TGTGCCAGCAGTTTATCGGGAGCCCCTTCGTACACCTTC. It translates to CASSLSGAPSYTF.